Following are 18 T cell receptor beta chains from one sample sequenced in a study of blood T cell repertoires in COVID-19. The method was immunoSEQ multiplex PCR; TCRdb's version includes in-frame clones alone and lacks a portion of them. Altogether some 140,000 clones are present, about 73% being singletons, with the ten largest covering roughly 1.7%. Sequenced material: peripheral blood. All receptors come from an older man with acute or convalescent COVID-19.

With regard to this clone: Other DNA sequences in the same sample also yield this CDR3. This rearrangement joins TRBV6-5 to TRBJ1-1, with 9 bases that match TRBD1. This CDR3 region has 15 residues. Germline V gives CDR1 MNHEY, CDR2 SVGAGI. After removal of 2 bases from V and 5 bases from J, the junction contained 6 bases not matched to a gene. CDR3 nucleotides: TGTGCCAGCAGTTACCCGGGACAGGGTCAGACTGAAGCTTTCTTT. It translates to CASSYPGQGQTEAFF.

This chain links TRBV30 with TRBJ2-5; 7 nucleotides align to TRBD2. Germline CDR1 reads GTSNPN; CDR2 reads SVGIG (reference sequence). CDR3 length: 16 amino acids. With V trimmed by 1 base and J by 0 bases, 8 bases remained unmatched. In DNA, the CDR3 is TGTGCCTGGAGTGGTGACGGGGGGACGTACCAAGAGACCCAGTACTTC. This codes for CAWSGDGGTYQETQYF.

This clone was found a few times. This chain joins TRBV30 and TRBJ1-2, with a possible D match to TRBD1 (5 bases). This CDR3 comprises 14 residues. CDR1 and CDR2 (germline): GTSNPN, SVGIG (reference sequence). Trimming cost V 0 bases and J 4 bases, with 12 bases left between them. This chain's CDR3 is CAWSVGGVFYGYTF. CDR3 in DNA: TGTGCCTGGAGTGTTGGGGGGGTTTTCTATGGCTACACCTTC.

The CDR3 loop is CASSHRQVEQFF. In DNA, the CDR3 is TGTGCCAGCAGCCACCGACAGGTTGAGCAGTTCTTC. The chain is built from TRBV3-1 (or the pseudogene TRBV3-2) and TRBJ2-1; TRBD1 might be the D (6 bases). V was clipped by 3 bases and J by 9 bases, with 9 bases between them. Germline V gives CDR1 LGHDT, CDR2 YNNKEL (reference sequence). CDR3 length: 12 residues.

The chain joins TRBV5-6 to TRBJ2-1; TRBD2 agrees at 13 bases. The CDR3 extends over 18 amino acids. The J segment lost 0 bases and the V segment lost 4 bases, leaving 7 bases of the junction unmatched. Germline V gene data show CDR1 as SGHDT and CDR2 as YYEEEE. CDR3 coding DNA: TGTGCCAGCAGCAATGAGGGACTAGCGGGGTTCTCCTACAATGAGCAGTTCTTC. As protein: CASSNEGLAGFSYNEQFF.

The genes are TRBV11-2 and TRBJ2-3; D is perhaps TRBD2 (6 bases). The V end was cut by 5 bases, the J end by 1 base, with 10 bases between. Germline loops: CDR1 SGHAT, CDR2 FQNNGV. This CDR3 is built from 14 residues. The CDR3 loop is CASSAGSGTDTQYF. CDR3 bases: TGTGCCAGCAGCGCGGGGTCTGGCACAGATACGCAGTATTTT.

V usage is TRBV28 and J usage is TRBJ1-1; a weak D match, TRBD1 (5 bases). V lost 3 bases, J lost 3 bases, and 11 bases lay in between. Germline-derived CDR1 and CDR2 are MDHEN and SYDVKM. The CDR3 consists of 14 residues. The CDR3 bases are TGTGCCAGCAGTTTGAGCAGGGTGGACACTGAAGCTTTCTTT. Amino acids: CASSLSRVDTEAFF.

This clone has just one count. The genes are TRBV6-1 and TRBJ1-1; D is perhaps TRBD1 (6 bases). This CDR3 has 15 residues. Trimming left V 2 bases short and J 7 bases short, with 17 bases between. The germline V gene has CDR1 MNHNS and CDR2 SASEGT. The CDR3 DNA sequence: TGTGCCAGCAGTGAAAATGGGGTCGACAGGCGTGAAGCTTTCTTT. It encodes CASSENGVDRREAFF.

This chain uses TRBV5-1 with TRBJ1-2, with TRBD1 matching over 8 bases. The CDR3 covers 13 residues. Unmatched junction bases numbered 10, after V lost 7 bases and J lost 8 bases. Germline CDR1 and CDR2: SGHRS and YFSETQ. The CDR3 nucleotides are TGCGCCAGCCGGGCAGGGGGCGCGGAGGGCTACACCTTC. Translated: CASRAGGAEGYTF.

With respect to this clone: An end of the junction differs from the germline gene, which may be a read error. The chain recombines TRBV5-1 with TRBJ2-2; a possible D gene is TRBD2 (6 bases). The CDR3 covers 17 residues. Germline CDR1 is SGHRS and CDR2 is YFSETQ. CDR3: CASTLGSAGFPTGELFF. CDR3 nucleotides: TGCGCCAGCACCTTGGGGTCGGCGGGGTTCCCGACCGGGGAGCTGTTTTTT.

A note on this clone: Other DNA sequences in the sample encode the same CDR3. The chain joins TRBV2 to TRBJ1-5; 9 nucleotides match TRBD1. Germline CDR1 reads SNHLY; CDR2 reads FYNNEI. Trimming took 4 bases from V and 2 from J; bases not matched to a gene: 0. The CDR3 has 14 residues. The CDR3 nucleotides are TGTGCCAGCAGTGGGACAGGGGGCAATCAGCCCCAGCATTTT. Encoded protein: CASSGTGGNQPQHF.

The rearrangement uses TRBV29-1 and TRBJ1-6; 12 bases match TRBD1. This CDR3 is built from 15 residues. Trimming cost V 6 bases and J 10 bases; bases outside gene matches: 10. Looked up from germline, CDR1 is SQVTM and CDR2 is ANQGSEA. CDR3 region: CSVQTGTGGGSPLHF. The CDR3 DNA reads TGCAGCGTGCAAACAGGGACAGGGGGCGGGTCACCCCTCCACTTT.

The chain employs TRBV29-1 and TRBJ2-1; 10 nucleotides match TRBD2. The CDR3 extends over 13 amino acids. V was pared by 8 bases and J by 5 bases, with 6 bases of the junction left unmatched. Germline CDR1 SQVTM, CDR2 ANQGSEA. The CDR3 loop reads CSLGLAANNEQFF. CDR3 nucleotides: TGCAGCCTCGGACTAGCGGCTAACAATGAGCAGTTCTTC.

The gene calls are TRBV5-1 and TRBJ2-1, with D possibly matching TRBD2 (6 bases). CDR1 is SGHRS and CDR2 is YFSETQ in the germline V gene. CDR3 length: 16 residues. Trimming stripped 4 bases from V and 6 bases from J, with 20 bases between. CDR3 bases: TGCGCCAGCAGCCCGCGAACTAGCCTCAAGGGCAATGAGCAGTTCTTC. As protein: CASSPRTSLKGNEQFF.

V gene TRBV21-1 combines with J gene TRBJ2-2; TRBD1 reflects the table's D call only, with no check against the DNA. TRBV21-1 is recorded as a pseudogene. The CDR3 runs to 18 residues. CDR3 loop: CASSKEGDRENRPGELFF. CDR3 DNA: TGTGCCAGCAGCAAAGAAGGCGACAGGGAAAATCGCCCCGGGGAGCTGTTTTTT.

This chain connects TRBV5-6 to TRBJ2-2; the match to TRBD1 covers 7 bases. The CDR3 totals 16 residues. Germline assignment: CDR1 SGHDT and CDR2 YYEEEE. J was trimmed by 4 bases and V by 0 bases; bases with no gene match: 6. The CDR3 region has the DNA TGTGCCAGCAGCTTGGGAGGGGGCGGCGGCACCGGGGAGCTGTTTTTT. Translating gives CASSLGGGGGTGELFF.

The J gene is TRBJ1-5, the V gene TRBV4-1; unclear D gene. V lost 0 bases and J lost 2, with 11 bases in between. Germline V gene lookup returns CDR1 MGHRA and CDR2 YSYEKL. CDR3 length: 16 amino acids. CDR3 in DNA: TGCGCCAGCAGCCAAGATCCCGGGAATGGCAATCAGCCCCAGCATTTT. Translating it yields CASSQDPGNGNQPQHF.

The chain carries TRBV7-8 and TRBJ1-2; D call uncertain. CDR3 length equals 14 residues. Germline lookup yields CDR1 SGHVS and CDR2 FQNEAQ. V was clipped by 1 base and J by 4 bases, with 10 bases between them. The CDR3 nucleotides read TGTGCCAGCAGCTTAGGGCAGTCTCTCTATGGCTACACCTTC. Its protein product is CASSLGQSLYGYTF.